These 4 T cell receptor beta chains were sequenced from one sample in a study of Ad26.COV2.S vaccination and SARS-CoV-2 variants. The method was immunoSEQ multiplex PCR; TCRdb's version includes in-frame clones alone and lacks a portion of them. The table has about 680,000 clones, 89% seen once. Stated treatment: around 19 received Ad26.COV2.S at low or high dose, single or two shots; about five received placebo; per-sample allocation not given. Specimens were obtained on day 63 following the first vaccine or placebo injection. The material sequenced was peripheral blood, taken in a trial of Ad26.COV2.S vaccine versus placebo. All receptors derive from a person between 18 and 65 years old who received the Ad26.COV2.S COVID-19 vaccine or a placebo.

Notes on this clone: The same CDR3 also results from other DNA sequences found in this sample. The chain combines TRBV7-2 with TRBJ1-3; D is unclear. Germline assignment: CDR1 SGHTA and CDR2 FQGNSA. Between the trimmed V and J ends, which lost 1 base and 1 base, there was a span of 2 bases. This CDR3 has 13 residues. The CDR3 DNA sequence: TGTGCCAGCAGCTTAGGTTCTGGAAACACCATATATTTT. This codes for CASSLGSGNTIYF.

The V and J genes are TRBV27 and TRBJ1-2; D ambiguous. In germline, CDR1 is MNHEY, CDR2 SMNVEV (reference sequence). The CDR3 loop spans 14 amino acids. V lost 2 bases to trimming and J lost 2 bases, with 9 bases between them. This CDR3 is CASSLSYLNYGYTF. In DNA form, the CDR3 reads TGTGCCAGCAGTTTAAGCTACCTAAACTATGGCTACACCTTC.

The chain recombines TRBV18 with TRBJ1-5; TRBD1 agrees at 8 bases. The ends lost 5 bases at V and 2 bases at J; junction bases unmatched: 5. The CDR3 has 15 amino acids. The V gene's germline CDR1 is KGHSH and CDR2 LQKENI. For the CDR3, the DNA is TGTGCCAGCTCAGTTGACAGGGGTGGCAATCAGCCCCAGCATTTT. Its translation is CASSVDRGGNQPQHF.

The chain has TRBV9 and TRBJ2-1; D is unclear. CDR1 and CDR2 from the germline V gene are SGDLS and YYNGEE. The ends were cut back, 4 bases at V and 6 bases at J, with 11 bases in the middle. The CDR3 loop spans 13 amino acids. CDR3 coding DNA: TGTGCCAGCAGCTCAAGAGGCGGCAATGAGCAGTTCTTC. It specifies CASSSRGGNEQFF.